This T cell receptor (beta chain) was documented in a study of cytomegalovirus exposure and HLA in healthy donors. In the PCR, 60 Vbeta and 13 Jbeta primers were used. As handled by the study authors: An analysis performed later counted about 80 million unique TCR beta chains (roughly 11 million of them shared). Measured with immunoSEQ multiplex PCR; TCRdb has only the in-frame clones, and not every one. The V and J calls and clone size are taken from that table; D and trimming were inferred from the DNA. This table has hundreds of thousands of clones, around 80% appearing once. Study-level findings and limits: The analysis excluded some indistinguishable V segments, including TRBV6-2 and TRBV6-3.

On this clone: Its antigen is unidentified.

V was shortened by 3 bases and J by 0 bases, with 30 bases between the two germline ends. The CDR3 sequence is 21 residues long. Germline assignment: CDR1 GTSNPN and CDR2 SVGIG (reference sequence). The sample comprised PBMCs. The clonotype originates from a middle-aged woman in good health and CMV-seronegative. The rearrangement uses TRBV30 and TRBJ1-5; D uncertain. CDR3: CAWRRQGYPREALYSNQPQHF. In nucleotides, the CDR3 is TGTGCCTGGAGGCGTCAAGGTTACCCCCGGGAGGCACTTTATAGCAATCAGCCCCAGCATTTT.